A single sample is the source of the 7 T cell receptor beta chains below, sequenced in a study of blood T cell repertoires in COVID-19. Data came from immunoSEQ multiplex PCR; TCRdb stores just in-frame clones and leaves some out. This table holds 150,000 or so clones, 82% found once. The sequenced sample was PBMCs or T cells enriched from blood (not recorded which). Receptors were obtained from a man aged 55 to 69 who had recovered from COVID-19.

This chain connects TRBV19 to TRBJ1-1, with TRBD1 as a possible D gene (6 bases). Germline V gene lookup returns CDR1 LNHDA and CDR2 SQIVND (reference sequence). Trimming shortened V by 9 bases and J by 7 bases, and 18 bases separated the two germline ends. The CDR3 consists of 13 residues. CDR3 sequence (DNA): TGTGCCAGCAGGGACACGATACGAATTGAAGCTTTCTTT. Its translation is CASRDTIRIEAFF.

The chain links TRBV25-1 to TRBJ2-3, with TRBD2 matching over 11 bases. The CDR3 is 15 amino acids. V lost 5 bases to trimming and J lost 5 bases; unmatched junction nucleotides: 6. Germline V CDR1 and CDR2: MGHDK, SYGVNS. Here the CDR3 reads CASSLAGGPGDTQYF. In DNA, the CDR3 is TGTGCCAGCAGTTTAGCGGGAGGGCCTGGAGATACGCAGTATTTT.

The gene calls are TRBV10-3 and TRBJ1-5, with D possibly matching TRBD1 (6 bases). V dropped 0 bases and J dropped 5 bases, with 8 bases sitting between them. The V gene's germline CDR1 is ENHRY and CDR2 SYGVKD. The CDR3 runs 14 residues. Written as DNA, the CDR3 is TGTGCCATCAGTGAGTCGAAGGGGGATCAGCCCCAGCATTTT. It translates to CAISESKGDQPQHF.

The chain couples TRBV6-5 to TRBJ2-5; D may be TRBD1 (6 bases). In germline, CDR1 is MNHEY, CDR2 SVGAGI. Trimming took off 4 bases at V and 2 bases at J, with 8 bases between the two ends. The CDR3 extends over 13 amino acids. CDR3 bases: TGTGCCAGCAGTTGGACAGTTCAAGAGACCCAGTACTTC. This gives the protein CASSWTVQETQYF.

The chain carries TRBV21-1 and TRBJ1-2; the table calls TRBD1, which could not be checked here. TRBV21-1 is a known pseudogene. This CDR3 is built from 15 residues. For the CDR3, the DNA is TGTGCCAGCAGCAAATGCTACAGGGCTAACTATGGCTACACCTTC. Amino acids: CASSKCYRANYGYTF.

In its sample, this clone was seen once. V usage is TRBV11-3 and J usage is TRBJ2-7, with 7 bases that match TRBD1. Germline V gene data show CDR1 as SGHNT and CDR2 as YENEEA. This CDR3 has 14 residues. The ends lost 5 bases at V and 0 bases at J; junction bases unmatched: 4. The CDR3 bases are TGTGCCAGCAGCGACAGGGTCAACTCCTACGAGCAGTACTTC. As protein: CASSDRVNSYEQYF. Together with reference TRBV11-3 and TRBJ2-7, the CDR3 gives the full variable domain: EAGVVQSPRYKIIEKKQPVAFWCNPISGHNTLYWYLQNLGQGPELLIRYENEEAVDDSQLPKDRFSAERLKGVDSTLKIQPAELGDSAVYLCASSDRVNSYEQYFGPGTRLTVT.

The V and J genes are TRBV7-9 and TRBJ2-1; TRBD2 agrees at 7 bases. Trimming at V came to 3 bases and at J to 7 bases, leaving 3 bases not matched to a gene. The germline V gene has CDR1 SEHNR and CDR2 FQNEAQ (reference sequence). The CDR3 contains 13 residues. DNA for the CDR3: TGTGCCAGCAGCTTGGACGGGGGGAATGAGCAGTTCTTC. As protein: CASSLDGGNEQFF. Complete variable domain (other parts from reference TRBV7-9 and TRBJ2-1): DTGVSQNPRHKITKRGQNVTFRCDPISEHNRLYWYRQTLGQGPEFLTYFQNEAQLEKSRLLSDRFSAERPKGSFSTLEIQRTEQGDSAMYLCASSLDGGNEQFFGPGTRLTVL.